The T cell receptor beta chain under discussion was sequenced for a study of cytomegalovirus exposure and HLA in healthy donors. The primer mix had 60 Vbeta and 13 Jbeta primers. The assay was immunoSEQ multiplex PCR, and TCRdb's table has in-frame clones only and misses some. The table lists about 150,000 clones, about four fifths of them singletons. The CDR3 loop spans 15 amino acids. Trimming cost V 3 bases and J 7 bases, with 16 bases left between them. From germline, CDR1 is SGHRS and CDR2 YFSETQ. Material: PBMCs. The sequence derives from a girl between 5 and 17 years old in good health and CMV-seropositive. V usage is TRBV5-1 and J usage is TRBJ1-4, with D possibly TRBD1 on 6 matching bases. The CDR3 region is CASSSEGDSGEKLFF. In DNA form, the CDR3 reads TGCGCCAGCAGCTCAGAGGGGGATTCGGGTGAAAAACTGTTTTTT.